Each of the 6 T cell receptor beta chains below was sequenced from the same sample in a study of T cell repertoires in cytomegalovirus infection. TCRdb analysed the reads with MiXCR anew, one entry per CDR3 protein. In the table there are about 140,000 distinct CDR3 sequences, about 6.3% of which are singletons. Sequencing input: PBMCs. These receptors were collected from a human donor in good health (CMV status not recorded). Some clones in this sample may be carry-over from other donors' samples.

This clonotype was detected ten times or more. V and J are TRBV7-2 and TRBJ1-6, with D perhaps matching TRBD1 (5 bases). Germline CDR1 is SGHTA and CDR2 is FQGNSA. The ends were cut back, 2 bases at V and 9 bases at J, with 17 bases in the middle. The CDR3 loop spans 16 amino acids. Here the CDR3 reads CASSLQGRIAGSPLHF. CDR3 nucleotide sequence: TGTGCCAGCAGCTTACAGGGCAGAATAGCAGGTTCACCCCTCCACTTT.

The V call is TRBV4-2, the J call TRBJ2-7; D tentatively reads TRBD1 or TRBD2 (5 bases each). Per the germline V gene, CDR1 is LGHNA and CDR2 is YNFKEQ. The CDR3 covers 19 residues. The V and J ends lost 3 bases and 1 base respectively, with 25 bases between them. The CDR3 DNA follows: TGTGCCAGCAGCCACGGAAACTATCGGGACCGGAGGATTTCCTACGAGCAGTACTTC. It encodes CASSHGNYRDRRISYEQYF.

This clonotype showed up many times. The J gene is TRBJ2-5, the V gene TRBV4-1; no reliable D call. The V end was cut by 0 bases, the J end by 0 bases, with 5 bases between. The CDR3 runs 14 residues. CDR1 is MGHRA, CDR2 YSYEKL, per germline. The CDR3 protein is CASSQDWDQETQYF. In DNA, the CDR3 is TGCGCCAGCAGCCAAGATTGGGACCAAGAGACCCAGTACTTC.

Many counts were recorded for this clonotype. The gene calls are TRBV2 and TRBJ1-1; D unresolved. V was trimmed by 3 bases and J by 5 bases, leaving 10 bases between them. CDR3 length: 13 amino acids. Germline V gene sequence: CDR1 SNHLY, CDR2 FYNNEI. CDR3: CASSEADWTEAFF. CDR3 coding DNA: TGTGCCAGCAGTGAGGCCGACTGGACTGAAGCTTTCTTT.

This clonotype was counted many times. The V and J genes are TRBV7-2 and TRBJ1-2; D gene unclear. Trimming cost V 5 bases and J 4 bases, with 14 bases left between them. This CDR3 is 14 amino acids long. Germline CDR1 is SGHTA and CDR2 is FQGNSA. CDR3: CASSPQSSGYGYTF. CDR3 bases: TGTGCCAGCAGCCCACAATCATCGGGCTATGGCTACACCTTC.

The table lists this clonotype with many counts. The gene calls are TRBV12-3 or TRBV12-4 and TRBJ1-2; 8 nucleotides match TRBD1. The trim removed 5 bases at V and 8 bases at J, leaving 13 bases unmatched. The CDR3 contains 15 residues. The DNA for the CDR3 is TGTGCCAGCAGTCTTCACCAGACAGGGGATGAAGGCTACACCTTC. Its translation: CASSLHQTGDEGYTF.